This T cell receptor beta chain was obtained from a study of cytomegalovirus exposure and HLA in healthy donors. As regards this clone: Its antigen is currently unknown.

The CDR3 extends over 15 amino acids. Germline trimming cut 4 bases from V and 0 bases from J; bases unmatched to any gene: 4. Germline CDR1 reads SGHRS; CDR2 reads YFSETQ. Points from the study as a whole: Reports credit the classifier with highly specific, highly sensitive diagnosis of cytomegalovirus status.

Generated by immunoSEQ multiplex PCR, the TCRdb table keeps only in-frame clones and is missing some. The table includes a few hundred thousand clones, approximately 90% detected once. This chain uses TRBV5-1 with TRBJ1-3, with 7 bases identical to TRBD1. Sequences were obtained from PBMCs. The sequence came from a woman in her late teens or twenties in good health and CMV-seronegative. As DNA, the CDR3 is TGCGCCAGCAGCACCGGACAGGTCTCTGGAAACACCATATATTTT. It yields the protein CASSTGQVSGNTIYF.